Listed below are T cell receptor beta chains from one sample, sequenced in a study of T cell responses to AZD1222 COVID-19 vaccine. Sequencing was performed with immunoSEQ multiplex PCR; in TCRdb, only in-frame clones are kept and a portion is missing. The sample has approximately 94,000 clones, about 88% seen once. This material consisted of peripheral blood, taken on day 0 of AZD1222 vaccination. These receptors were taken from an adult in good health. The CDR3 runs from the conserved cysteine through the conserved F or W. The order of the fields is V gene, J gene, D gene, clone size, CDR3 DNA, CDR3 protein. A D gene is named only where the DNA matches it firmly. Clone size is given for some rows only: seen once, a few or many times, or a class if the clone is expanded.

V gene: TRBV28
J gene: TRBJ2-6
D gene: TRBD2
clone size: once
CDR3 DNA: TGTGCCAGCAGTTTACCAGGGGCCCCTAGCGGGAGGGCCGAAGGGGCCAACGTCCTGACTTTC
CDR3 protein: CASSLPGAPSGRAEGANVLTF

V gene: TRBV11-3
J gene: TRBJ1-3
D gene: .
clone size: .
CDR3 DNA: TGTGCCAGCAGCCGGACAGAGACTGGAAACACCATATATTTT
CDR3 protein: CASSRTETGNTIYF

V gene: TRBV7-9
J gene: TRBJ2-3
D gene: TRBD2
clone size: .
CDR3 DNA: TGTGCCAGCAGCTGGGGACTAGCGGGAGTTTATTTT
CDR3 protein: CASSWGLAGVYF

V gene: TRBV5-1
J gene: TRBJ2-1
D gene: TRBD1
clone size: .
CDR3 DNA: TGCGCCAGCAGCGCCCCCGGGACAGGCAACAATGAGCAGTTCTTC
CDR3 protein: CASSAPGTGNNEQFF

V gene: TRBV6-1
J gene: TRBJ1-5
D gene: .
clone size: few
CDR3 DNA: TGTGCCAGCAGTGAAATGGAGGGAGTCGGCAATCAGCCCCAGCATTTT
CDR3 protein: CASSEMEGVGNQPQHF

V gene: TRBV4-1
J gene: TRBJ1-2
D gene: .
clone size: .
CDR3 DNA: TGCGCCAGCAGCCAAGATCCGGGAAACTATGGCTACACCTTC
CDR3 protein: CASSQDPGNYGYTF

V gene: TRBV28
J gene: TRBJ1-1
D gene: TRBD1
clone size: .
CDR3 DNA: TGTGCCAGCCTACAGGGGGGGAGATATACTGAAGCTTTCTTT
CDR3 protein: CASLQGGRYTEAFF

V gene: TRBV7-9
J gene: TRBJ1-1
D gene: TRBD1
clone size: .
CDR3 DNA: TGTGCCAGCAGCGCAGGGACAGGCCTTCCCACTGAAGCTTTCTTT
CDR3 protein: CASSAGTGLPTEAFF

V gene: TRBV2
J gene: TRBJ1-5
D gene: .
clone size: .
CDR3 DNA: TGTGCCAGCAGTGAAGTTTGGGGAATGGCTGGGGGGCAGCCCCAGCATTTT
CDR3 protein: CASSEVWGMAGGQPQHF

V gene: TRBV13
J gene: TRBJ2-7
D gene: .
clone size: .
CDR3 DNA: TGTGCCAGCAGCTTAGGCGGTTTAAGGCCCTACGAGCAGTACTTC
CDR3 protein: CASSLGGLRPYEQYF

V gene: TRBV11-2
J gene: TRBJ2-1
D gene: TRBD2
clone size: once
CDR3 DNA: TGTGCCAGCAGCTTCAGAGCTGGACTAGCGAATTTCAACAATGAGCAGTTCTTC
CDR3 protein: CASSFRAGLANFNNEQFF

V gene: TRBV29-1
J gene: TRBJ2-7
D gene: .
clone size: many
CDR3 DNA: TGCAGCGTTGGAGTCGGAGGGATGAGCTACGAGCAGTACTTC
CDR3 protein: CSVGVGGMSYEQYF

V gene: TRBV29-1
J gene: TRBJ1-5
D gene: .
clone size: once
CDR3 DNA: TGCAGCGGCCAACTAATTCAGGGAAACAATCAGCCCCAGCATTTT
CDR3 protein: CSGQLIQGNNQPQHF

V gene: TRBV5-1
J gene: TRBJ2-2
D gene: .
clone size: .
CDR3 DNA: TGCGCCAGCAGCTTGTGGGTCCCCCCGAACACCGGGGAGCTGTTTTTT
CDR3 protein: CASSLWVPPNTGELFF

V gene: TRBV5-1
J gene: TRBJ2-7
D gene: TRBD1
clone size: .
CDR3 DNA: TGCGCCAGCAGCCCGGGACAGGGTTTGGCCGAGCAGTACTTC
CDR3 protein: CASSPGQGLAEQYF

V gene: TRBV7-9
J gene: TRBJ2-5
D gene: .
clone size: .
CDR3 DNA: TGTGCCAGCAGCTTAGGTGCGATCCCGGGTGAGACCCAGTACTTC
CDR3 protein: CASSLGAIPGETQYF

V gene: TRBV5-4
J gene: TRBJ1-2
D gene: .
clone size: .
CDR3 DNA: TGTGCCAGCAGCTTGTTGACGGCAGGGTCTTATGGCTACACCTTC
CDR3 protein: CASSLLTAGSYGYTF

V gene: TRBV7-2
J gene: TRBJ2-7
D gene: .
clone size: .
CDR3 DNA: TGTGCCAGCAGCTCAGTCGGGAGCGGCTACTACGAGCAGTACTTC
CDR3 protein: CASSSVGSGYYEQYF

V gene: TRBV7-3
J gene: TRBJ1-2
D gene: .
clone size: few
CDR3 DNA: TGTGCCAGCAGCTTCCCTAGTGGAGAGGGCTACACCTTC
CDR3 protein: CASSFPSGEGYTF

V gene: TRBV18
J gene: TRBJ2-7
D gene: .
clone size: .
CDR3 DNA: TGTGCCAGCTCACCCGACCGTTCCGAGCAGTACTTC
CDR3 protein: CASSPDRSEQYF

V gene: TRBV11-2
J gene: TRBJ1-2
D gene: .
clone size: .
CDR3 DNA: TGTGCCAGCAGCCGTGAGAGGAAGGGTCACACCTTC
CDR3 protein: CASSRERKGHTF

V gene: TRBV4-2
J gene: TRBJ2-5
D gene: .
clone size: few
CDR3 DNA: TGTGCCAGCAGCCAAGATGTGGGGAGAGGGAATTCGGAGACCCAGTACTTC
CDR3 protein: CASSQDVGRGNSETQYF

V gene: TRBV7-6
J gene: TRBJ2-5
D gene: .
clone size: .
CDR3 DNA: TGTGCCAGCAGCTTTCCAGGGGCCGGAGAGACCCAGTACTTC
CDR3 protein: CASSFPGAGETQYF

V gene: TRBV28
J gene: TRBJ1-6
D gene: .
clone size: few
CDR3 DNA: TGTGCCAGCAGTCTCGGACAGTCTGAAAGTTCACCCCTCCACTTT
CDR3 protein: CASSLGQSESSPLHF

V gene: TRBV4-3
J gene: TRBJ1-4
D gene: TRBD1
clone size: .
CDR3 DNA: TGCGCCAGCAGCCATAAGGGACAGGGGGGTTGGGGTGAAAAACTGTTTTTT
CDR3 protein: CASSHKGQGGWGEKLFF

V gene: TRBV6-5
J gene: TRBJ1-4
D gene: TRBD1
clone size: .
CDR3 DNA: TGTGCCAGCAGTTACTTCCCCCAGGGGGAGAATGAAAAACTGTTTTTT
CDR3 protein: CASSYFPQGENEKLFF

V gene: TRBV6-5
J gene: TRBJ1-6
D gene: .
clone size: .
CDR3 DNA: TGTGCCAGCAGCAACGGACAGTATAATTCACCCCTCCACTTT
CDR3 protein: CASSNGQYNSPLHF

V gene: TRBV4-2
J gene: TRBJ2-7
D gene: TRBD2
clone size: .
CDR3 DNA: TGTGCCAGCAGCCAAGATCAGAGCGGGAGTCTGTTAAGCGAGCAGTACTTC
CDR3 protein: CASSQDQSGSLLSEQYF

V gene: TRBV5-1
J gene: TRBJ1-1
D gene: .
clone size: .
CDR3 DNA: TGCGCCAGCAGCTTGTATTTCGGGGGGGACACTGAAGCTTTCTTT
CDR3 protein: CASSLYFGGDTEAFF

V gene: TRBV5-6
J gene: TRBJ2-5
D gene: .
clone size: .
CDR3 DNA: TGTGCCAGCAGCTTGGACCGAATATCAGAGACCCAGTACTTC
CDR3 protein: CASSLDRISETQYF

V gene: TRBV2
J gene: TRBJ2-5
D gene: .
clone size: .
CDR3 DNA: TGTGCCGCGCTTCCTGGGCGGGAAGAGACCCAGTACTTC
CDR3 protein: CAALPGREETQYF

V gene: TRBV2
J gene: TRBJ2-5
D gene: .
clone size: .
CDR3 DNA: TGTGCCAGCAGGATGGAGACCCAGTACTTC
CDR3 protein: CASRMETQYF

V gene: TRBV19
J gene: TRBJ2-7
D gene: TRBD1
clone size: .
CDR3 DNA: TGTGCCAGTAGGGCGACAGGGAAATCCTACGAGCAGTACTTC
CDR3 protein: CASRATGKSYEQYF

V gene: TRBV7-3
J gene: TRBJ2-2
D gene: TRBD2
clone size: .
CDR3 DNA: TGTGCCAGCAGCCCAAGAGCGGGAGGCCCCACCGGGGAGCTGTTTTTT
CDR3 protein: CASSPRAGGPTGELFF

V gene: TRBV3-1/TRBV3-2
J gene: TRBJ1-1
D gene: .
clone size: .
CDR3 DNA: TGTGCCAGCAGCCACGGAGGACACATGAACACTGAAGCTTTCTTT
CDR3 protein: CASSHGGHMNTEAFF

V gene: TRBV6-2/TRBV6-3
J gene: TRBJ2-2
D gene: .
clone size: .
CDR3 DNA: TGTGCCAGCAGTGGAGGACATTTTGACACCGGGGAGCTGTTTTTT
CDR3 protein: CASSGGHFDTGELFF

V gene: TRBV21-1
J gene: TRBJ2-7
D gene: .
clone size: .
CDR3 DNA: TGTGCCAGCAGCAAAGGGGCAGGGACCGAGCAGTACTTC
CDR3 protein: CASSKGAGTEQYF

V gene: TRBV5-1
J gene: TRBJ1-4
D gene: .
clone size: .
CDR3 DNA: TGCGCCAGCAGCTTATTGGGTACAACTAATGAAAAACTGTTTTTT
CDR3 protein: CASSLLGTTNEKLFF

V gene: TRBV11-3
J gene: TRBJ2-1
D gene: TRBD2
clone size: once
CDR3 DNA: TGTGCCAGCAGCTTAGATATCAGCGGGAGTCCAAATGAGCAGTTCTTC
CDR3 protein: CASSLDISGSPNEQFF

V gene: TRBV13
J gene: TRBJ1-4
D gene: .
clone size: once
CDR3 DNA: TGTGCCAGCAGCTCGAAGGCTCAGGGTGTTTCTAATGAAAAACTGTTTTTT
CDR3 protein: CASSSKAQGVSNEKLFF

V gene: TRBV20-1
J gene: TRBJ2-3
D gene: .
clone size: .
CDR3 DNA: TGCAGTGCTAGTCGACTTTACACAGATACGCAGTATTTT
CDR3 protein: CSASRLYTDTQYF

V gene: TRBV6-2/TRBV6-3
J gene: TRBJ2-5
D gene: .
clone size: .
CDR3 DNA: TGTGCCAGCAGTTACTCGATGAAGGGTGAGCAAGAGACCCAGTACTTC
CDR3 protein: CASSYSMKGEQETQYF

V gene: TRBV6-2/TRBV6-3
J gene: TRBJ2-3
D gene: .
clone size: .
CDR3 DNA: TGTGCCAGCAGTTACGGGGGCAGCAAAATGGGAGATACGCAGTATTTT
CDR3 protein: CASSYGGSKMGDTQYF

V gene: TRBV27
J gene: TRBJ2-5
D gene: .
clone size: .
CDR3 DNA: TGTGCCAGCAGTTTAGTGGAGGGAGAGACCCAGTACTTC
CDR3 protein: CASSLVEGETQYF

V gene: TRBV4-1
J gene: TRBJ2-7
D gene: TRBD1
clone size: .
CDR3 DNA: TGCGCCAGCAGCCTGGGACAGGGACCCTACGAGCAGTACTTC
CDR3 protein: CASSLGQGPYEQYF

V gene: TRBV5-4
J gene: TRBJ2-5
D gene: .
clone size: .
CDR3 DNA: TGTGCCAGCAGCTTGCGGGGTGGGGGCCAAGAGACCCAGTACTTC
CDR3 protein: CASSLRGGGQETQYF

V gene: TRBV4-3
J gene: TRBJ2-7
D gene: TRBD2
clone size: once
CDR3 DNA: TGCGCCAGCAGCCAAGGGGGACTAGCGGGGGCCTACGAGCAGTACTTC
CDR3 protein: CASSQGGLAGAYEQYF

V gene: TRBV6-5
J gene: TRBJ2-3
D gene: .
clone size: .
CDR3 DNA: TGTGCCAGCAGTTACGCGTGGGATGCATCCACAGATACGCAGTATTTT
CDR3 protein: CASSYAWDASTDTQYF

V gene: TRBV4-2
J gene: TRBJ2-1
D gene: .
clone size: .
CDR3 DNA: TGTGCCAGCAGCCAAGGGCAGCTTATAGATGAGCAGTTCTTC
CDR3 protein: CASSQGQLIDEQFF

V gene: TRBV27
J gene: TRBJ2-5
D gene: .
clone size: .
CDR3 DNA: TGTGCCAGCAGTACATCTAGGAGGGGGTACCAAGAGACCCAGTACTTC
CDR3 protein: CASSTSRRGYQETQYF

V gene: TRBV7-6
J gene: TRBJ2-1
D gene: TRBD2
clone size: .
CDR3 DNA: TGTGCCAGCAGCTTAAATCCTAGCGGGAGAGCGGGGAGCTCCTACAATGAGCAGTTCTTC
CDR3 protein: CASSLNPSGRAGSSYNEQFF

V gene: TRBV6-4
J gene: TRBJ2-2
D gene: .
clone size: .
CDR3 DNA: TGTGCCAGCAGTGACCGTGCGAGGTCGAGCACCGGGGAGCTGTTTTTT
CDR3 protein: CASSDRARSSTGELFF

V gene: TRBV11-2
J gene: TRBJ2-7
D gene: TRBD1
clone size: .
CDR3 DNA: TGTGCCAGCAGTACCCTTCGACAGGGAAGAGTTTACGAGCAGTACTTC
CDR3 protein: CASSTLRQGRVYEQYF

V gene: TRBV29-1
J gene: TRBJ2-5
D gene: .
clone size: .
CDR3 DNA: TGCAGCCTCCTCTCACCGGGGCTTCAAGAGACCCAGTACTTC
CDR3 protein: CSLLSPGLQETQYF

V gene: TRBV11-2
J gene: TRBJ2-1
D gene: TRBD1
clone size: once
CDR3 DNA: TGTGCCAGCAGCCATGGGGACAGGAGCAAGTACAATGAGCAGTTCTTC
CDR3 protein: CASSHGDRSKYNEQFF

V gene: TRBV11-1
J gene: TRBJ1-1
D gene: .
clone size: .
CDR3 DNA: TGTGCCAGCAGTCGGGCCGAGGGCACTGAAGCTTTCTTT
CDR3 protein: CASSRAEGTEAFF

V gene: TRBV6-2/TRBV6-3
J gene: TRBJ1-3
D gene: .
clone size: .
CDR3 DNA: TGTGCCAGCAGCTCGACGTCGGGAGGAAACACCATATATTTT
CDR3 protein: CASSSTSGGNTIYF

V gene: TRBV28
J gene: TRBJ2-7
D gene: TRBD2
clone size: .
CDR3 DNA: TGTGCCAGCAGTTCTATGACTAGCGGGATCGGCGAGCAGTACTTC
CDR3 protein: CASSSMTSGIGEQYF

V gene: TRBV19
J gene: TRBJ2-1
D gene: .
clone size: few
CDR3 DNA: TGTGCCAGTAGTATTAGTACAGGGTACAATGAGCAGTTCTTC
CDR3 protein: CASSISTGYNEQFF

V gene: TRBV6-1
J gene: TRBJ1-2
D gene: .
clone size: .
CDR3 DNA: TGTGCCAGCAGTGAATCGGGCCCAGCATGGGGCTACACCTTC
CDR3 protein: CASSESGPAWGYTF